This passage covers 20 T cell receptor beta chains from one sample sequenced in a study of blood T cell repertoires in COVID-19 (TCRdb year 2020). Libraries came from the immunoSEQ multiplex PCR assay. As stored in TCRdb, this immuneACCESS dataset retains in-frame rearrangements with V and J assigned. A fraction of the clones does not appear; measured against another copy, unresolved V genes explain less than half of the discrepancy, and the remainder lacks a known reason. Recorded for this sample are roughly 120,000 clones; about 80% of them occurred a single time. The top ten hold approximately 7% of the sample. Sequenced: peripheral blood. These receptors were obtained from a woman aged 45 to 65 with acute or convalescent COVID-19.

V gene TRBV5-5 combines with J gene TRBJ2-7; 9 nucleotides match TRBD1. The V and J ends lost 3 bases and 7 bases, in that order; junction bases with no gene match: 8. Germline V CDR1 and CDR2: SGHKS, YYEKEE (reference sequence). This CDR3 spans 14 amino acids. In nucleotides, the CDR3 is TGTGCCAGCAGCTCTCTACAGGGGGCGAGTGAGCAGTACTTC. Translated: CASSSLQGASEQYF. Together with reference TRBV5-5 and TRBJ2-7, the CDR3 gives the full variable domain: DAGVTQSPTHLIKTRGQQVTLRCSPISGHKSVSWYQQVLGQGPQFIFQYYEKEERGRGNFPDRFSARQFPNYSSELNVNALLLGDSALYLCASSSLQGASEQYFGPGTRLTVT.

The chain couples TRBV6-1 to TRBJ1-5; a weak D match, TRBD1 (6 bases). The CDR3 extends over 17 amino acids. CDR1 and CDR2 from the germline V gene are MNHNS and SASEGT. The V end lost 1 base, the J end lost 2 bases, and 15 bases lay between the germline ends. CDR3 in amino acids: CASSEGDTALGNQPQHF. Here the CDR3 DNA reads TGTGCCAGCAGTGAAGGGGACACAGCCCTTGGCAATCAGCCCCAGCATTTT.

With regard to this clone: The germline gene is not matched at one end of the junction; a read error may be the cause. This chain connects TRBV3-1 (or the pseudogene TRBV3-2) to TRBJ1-1; the match to TRBD1 covers 7 bases. The germline gives CDR1 LGHDT, CDR2 YNNKEL (reference sequence). The CDR3 is 15 residues long. This CDR3 reads CASTQSDRENTEAFF. The CDR3 DNA follows: TGTGCCAGCACCCAATCAGACAGGGAGAACACTGAAGCTTTCTTT.

V is TRBV18 and J is TRBJ2-5; 11 bases line up with TRBD2. Germline CDR1 reads KGHSH; CDR2 reads LQKENI. The V and J ends lost 6 bases and 5 bases, in that order; junction bases with no gene match: 14. The CDR3 runs to 17 residues. The CDR3, as DNA: TGTGCCAGCTCGCGACTAGCGGGGTCCACTCCCCCCGAGACCCAGTACTTC. It translates to CASSRLAGSTPPETQYF.

The gene calls are TRBV6-2 or TRBV6-3 and TRBJ2-7; no definite D call. V was shortened by 2 bases and J by 1 base, with 12 bases between the two germline ends. Germline CDR1 and CDR2: MNHEY and SVGEGT. CDR3 length: 15 residues. CDR3 sequence reads: CASSYDEPPSYEQYF. CDR3 sequence (DNA): TGTGCCAGCAGTTACGATGAGCCCCCATCCTACGAGCAGTACTTC.

The rearrangement links TRBV2 to TRBJ1-5; D not certain. V was pared by 6 bases and J by 2 bases, with 11 bases between. In germline, CDR1 is SNHLY, CDR2 FYNNEI. The CDR3 runs to 14 residues. CDR3 loop: CASSPERGNQPQHF. DNA of the CDR3: TGTGCCAGCAGCCCTGAGCGGGGCAATCAGCCCCAGCATTTT.

The V call is TRBV6-5, the J call TRBJ2-2; no reliable D call. The germline V gene encodes CDR1 MNHEY and CDR2 SVGAGI. The CDR3 covers 14 residues. Trimming took 0 bases from V and 4 from J, leaving 6 bases between them. The CDR3 here is CASSYSSGTGELFF. Written as DNA, the CDR3 is TGTGCCAGCAGTTACTCGTCGGGCACCGGGGAGCTGTTTTTT.

The V and J genes are TRBV18 and TRBJ1-4, with D possibly matching TRBD1 (5 bases). The CDR3 covers 13 residues. Trimming stripped 3 bases from V and 7 bases from J, with 9 bases between. Germline V gene sequence: CDR1 KGHSH, CDR2 LQKENI. DNA for the CDR3: TGTGCCAGCTCACCGGCGGGGGGTGAAAAACTGTTTTTT. It yields the protein CASSPAGGEKLFF.

The J gene is TRBJ2-3, the V gene TRBV30, with D perhaps TRBD2 (7 bases). The germline V gene encodes CDR1 GTSNPN and CDR2 SVGIG (reference sequence). The CDR3 sequence is 17 residues long. Trimming pared 3 bases from V and 2 bases from J, leaving 21 bases between. The CDR3: CAWSLGLGGPHTDTQYF. CDR3 in DNA: TGTGCCTGGAGCTTGGGCCTCGGGGGGCCCCACACAGATACGCAGTATTTT.

This clone occurred a few times. This chain links TRBV19 with TRBJ1-6, with 8 bases lining up with TRBD1. From germline, CDR1 is LNHDA and CDR2 SQIVND (reference sequence). V lost 8 bases to trimming and J lost 7 bases; unmatched junction nucleotides: 4. CDR3 length: 13 amino acids. The CDR3 reads CASSTGENSPLHF. The CDR3 coding sequence is TGTGCCAGTTCGACAGGGGAAAATTCACCCCTCCACTTT.

The V call is TRBV28, the J call TRBJ2-7, with 11 bases lining up with TRBD2. Germline lookup yields CDR1 MDHEN and CDR2 SYDVKM. This CDR3 spans 17 amino acids. J was trimmed by 3 bases and V by 5 bases; bases with no gene match: 12. The CDR3 here is CASSPTVLAGAIYEQYF. Written as DNA, the CDR3 is TGTGCCAGCAGTCCAACCGTACTAGCGGGGGCGATCTACGAGCAGTACTTC.

The rearrangement links TRBV27 to TRBJ1-3, with unresolved D. In germline, CDR1 is MNHEY, CDR2 SMNVEV (reference sequence). The CDR3 totals 13 residues. Trimming removed 8 bases at V and 0 bases at J, with 8 bases between. The CDR3 here is CASGVSSGNTIYF. In nucleotides, the CDR3 is TGTGCCAGCGGAGTAAGCTCTGGAAACACCATATATTTT.

V gene TRBV5-5 combines with J gene TRBJ1-2; 9 bases align to TRBD1. The CDR3 consists of 17 residues. Germline V gene lookup returns CDR1 SGHKS and CDR2 YYEKEE (reference sequence). The V segment lost 4 bases and the J segment 5 bases; nucleotides outside the gene matches: 15. CDR3 residues: CASSQLPGQGDVYGYTF. The CDR3, as DNA: TGTGCCAGCAGCCAGTTACCGGGACAGGGAGATGTTTATGGCTACACCTTC. Full variable domain (outside the CDR3, taken from reference TRBV5-5 and TRBJ1-2): DAGVTQSPTHLIKTRGQQVTLRCSPISGHKSVSWYQQVLGQGPQFIFQYYEKEERGRGNFPDRFSARQFPNYSSELNVNALLLGDSALYLCASSQLPGQGDVYGYTFGSGTRLTVV.

V gene TRBV6-6 combines with J gene TRBJ1-2; no clear D gene. Germline-derived CDR1 and CDR2 are MNHNY and SVGAGI (reference sequence). The CDR3 is 12 amino acids. V gave up 4 bases and J gave up 8 bases, with 11 bases separating them. CDR3 region: CASSSQALGYTF. CDR3 DNA sequence: TGTGCCAGCAGTTCCCAGGCACTCGGCTACACCTTC.

Written as DNA, the CDR3 is TGTGCCAGCAGCCAAGCTTGGGACAGGAACACAGATACGCAGTATTTT. It translates to CASSQAWDRNTDTQYF. V is TRBV3-1 (or the pseudogene TRBV3-2) and J is TRBJ2-3; 8 bases are shared with TRBD1. J was trimmed by 2 bases and V by 1 base; bases with no gene match: 5. Per germline, CDR1 LGHDT and CDR2 YNNKEL (reference sequence). This CDR3 has 16 amino acids.

This clone was detected ten times or more. The chain joins TRBV7-8 to TRBJ1-5; 10 bases are shared with TRBD1. The CDR3 covers 15 residues. Germline V lookup: CDR1 SGHVS, CDR2 FQNEAQ. Trimming cost V 4 bases and J 5 bases; bases outside gene matches: 5. The CDR3 loop reads CASSSRDRGDQPQHF. DNA of the CDR3: TGTGCCAGCAGCTCCCGGGACAGGGGAGATCAGCCCCAGCATTTT.

The chain recombines TRBV7-2 with TRBJ1-2; no definite D call. Trimming shortened V by 1 base and J by 8 bases, and 14 bases separated the two germline ends. This CDR3 has 14 amino acids. Germline V gene sequence: CDR1 SGHTA, CDR2 FQGNSA. In nucleotides, the CDR3 is TGTGCCAGCAGCTTAGGGGCATCCCTAAGCGGCTACACCTTC. This translates into CASSLGASLSGYTF. Using reference TRBV7-2 and TRBJ1-2 for the parts outside the CDR3, the full variable domain is GAGVSQSPSNKVTEKGKDVELRCDPISGHTALYWYRQSLGQGLEFLIYFQGNSAPDKSGLPSDRFSAERTGGSVSTLTIQRTQQEDSAVYLCASSLGASLSGYTFGSGTRLTVV.

The chain uses TRBV7-3 and TRBJ2-3; no definite D call. V lost 5 bases, J lost 1 base, and 13 bases lay in between. Per germline, CDR1 SGHTA and CDR2 FQGTGA. The CDR3 totals 15 residues. CDR3 region: CASSPRVGGTDTQYF. The DNA for the CDR3 is TGTGCCAGCAGCCCTCGGGTCGGAGGCACAGATACGCAGTATTTT.

The rearrangement links TRBV19 to TRBJ1-2, with 8 bases fitting TRBD1. In germline, CDR1 is LNHDA, CDR2 SQIVND (reference sequence). V gave up 7 bases and J gave up 11 bases; unmatched junction bases: 21. The CDR3 is 16 residues long. The CDR3 DNA sequence: TGTGCCAGTATGGGAATACCGGGACAGGCAAGACCCTTGTACACCTTC. Its translation: CASMGIPGQARPLYTF.

This rearrangement joins TRBV7-3 to TRBJ2-5; no firm D call. The CDR3 is 13 amino acids. The germline V gene has CDR1 SGHTA and CDR2 FQGTGA. The V end lost 5 bases, the J end lost 5 bases, and 12 bases lay between the germline ends. The CDR3 region has the DNA TGTGCCAGCAGCGCACCAGATTTGGAGACCCAGTACTTC. The encoded protein is CASSAPDLETQYF.